This is a list of T cell receptor beta chains from one sample in a study of regulatory T cells in long-lasting Graves disease. TCRdb ran MiXCR on the multiplex PCR reads and lists one entry per CDR3 protein. Here the sample spans some 220,000 distinct CDR3 sequences, less than 20% being singletons. These data were likewise used in another study, on T cells in Graves' hyperthyroidism and ophthalmopathy.

This material consisted of peripheral blood mononuclear cells (PBMCs), taken at new diagnosis, from a patient treated with antithyroid drugs. The receptors shown here come from a young woman with Graves disease. Each CDR3 is given without its conserved first and last residue. A D gene is named only where the DNA matches it firmly.

>TRBD1|15|TRBJ1-3|TRBV12-5
ASAPGQADKVGNTIY
>TRBD1|16|TRBJ2-7|TRBV28
ASSLQVGRDRGSYEQY
>NA|11|TRBJ2-1|TRBV12-3/TRBV12-4
ASSSTVQWEQF
>NA|11|TRBJ1-2|TRBV2
ASGGDNDYGYT
>NA|12|TRBJ2-5|TRBV5-1
ASRLGDGQETQY
>NA|13|TRBJ1-2|TRBV6-9
ASSYGRGSLYGYT
>NA|13|TRBJ2-5|TRBV18
ASSLGTDQKETQY
>TRBD2|13|TRBJ2-7|TRBV6-1
ASSELIAGKYEQY
>TRBD2|13|TRBJ2-3|TRBV18
ASSPGTRQSDTQY
>TRBD1|12|TRBJ1-4|TRBV5-5
ASSRGQHNEKLF
>NA|8|TRBJ2-5|TRBV2
ASRVETQY
>NA|12|TRBJ1-2|TRBV2
ASSEQGPSYGYT
>NA|8|TRBJ2-7|TRBV30
AGGGNEQY
>TRBD1|14|TRBJ2-1|TRBV12-3/TRBV12-4
ASSSRGDRLDNEQF
>NA|13|TRBJ1-5|TRBV28
ASSLPGARNQPQH
>NA|10|TRBJ1-6|TRBV3-1
ASSHRDSPLH
>NA|18|TRBJ1-1|TRBV19
ASTYGGARGTPGRNTEAF
>NA|13|TRBJ1-4|TRBV7-9
ASSSGRSLNEKLF
>TRBD2|13|TRBJ2-3|TRBV7-8
ASSPLAGLGDTQY
>NA|13|TRBJ2-3|TRBV2
ASSGHSGSTDTQY
>NA|12|TRBJ2-3|TRBV20-1
SAISPGLTDTQY
>TRBD2|12|TRBJ2-1|TRBV12-3/TRBV12-4
ASSWSGGANEQF
>NA|12|TRBJ1-2|TRBV28
ASGRGGGSYGYT
>NA|10|TRBJ1-2|TRBV7-3
ASGGSSRGYT
>TRBD1|14|TRBJ1-3|TRBV19
ASTRGQGLAGNTIY
>NA|13|TRBJ1-1|TRBV18
ASSPRQSINTEAF